Listed below are T cell receptor beta chains from one sample, sequenced in a study of Ad26.COV2.S vaccination and SARS-CoV-2 variants. The protocol was immunoSEQ multiplex PCR, while the TCRdb copy is restricted to in-frame clones and leaves out a portion. The sample contains about 350,000 clones, about 87% of which appear only once. The material sequenced was peripheral blood, taken in a trial of Ad26.COV2.S vaccine versus placebo. These receptors all stem from a person aged 18 to 65 who received the Ad26.COV2.S COVID-19 vaccine or a placebo. Both conserved end residues are part of each CDR3. D genes are given only for firm matches. Rows give clone size only sometimes, using once, few, many, or a class for an expanded clone.

clone_size: -
j_call: TRBJ2-2
v_call: TRBV5-1
cdr3_length: 16
d_call: TRBD2
cdr3_nt: TGCGCCAGCAGCTTGGGACTAGCGGGAGGCCACGGGGAGCTGTTTTTT
cdr3_aa: CASSLGLAGGHGELFF

clone_size: -
j_call: TRBJ2-1
v_call: TRBV18
cdr3_length: 13
d_call: TRBD1
cdr3_nt: TGTGCCAGCTCACCCACAGGGGTGGCTGAGCAGTTCTTC
cdr3_aa: CASSPTGVAEQFF

clone_size: -
j_call: TRBJ2-1
v_call: TRBV30
cdr3_length: 14
d_call: TRBD1
cdr3_nt: TGTGCCTGGACCTCCCCGGACAGGTACAATGAGCAGTTCTTC
cdr3_aa: CAWTSPDRYNEQFF

clone_size: -
j_call: TRBJ2-1
v_call: TRBV24-1
cdr3_length: 17
d_call: TRBD1
cdr3_nt: TGTGCCACCAGTGATTCCTCGCGACAGGGAAATAACAATGAGCAGTTCTTC
cdr3_aa: CATSDSSRQGNNNEQFF

clone_size: -
j_call: TRBJ2-3
v_call: TRBV29-1
cdr3_length: 13
d_call: -
cdr3_nt: TGCAGCGTTCGACGGGGCAGCACAGATACGCAGTATTTT
cdr3_aa: CSVRRGSTDTQYF

clone_size: -
j_call: TRBJ2-2
v_call: TRBV19
cdr3_length: 14
d_call: -
cdr3_nt: TGTGCCAGTAGTTCTAGCAGGGTAGCCGGGGAGCTGTTTTTT
cdr3_aa: CASSSSRVAGELFF

clone_size: -
j_call: TRBJ2-7
v_call: TRBV9
cdr3_length: 15
d_call: TRBD2
cdr3_nt: TGTGCCAGCAGCCTTGGGACTAGCGGTCCCTACGAGCAGTACTTC
cdr3_aa: CASSLGTSGPYEQYF

clone_size: once
j_call: TRBJ2-7
v_call: TRBV25-1
cdr3_length: 15
d_call: -
cdr3_nt: TGTGCCAGCAGTGATCCCGGGTCACTTTCCTACGAGCAGTACTTC
cdr3_aa: CASSDPGSLSYEQYF

clone_size: -
j_call: TRBJ1-2
v_call: TRBV6-2/TRBV6-3
cdr3_length: 13
d_call: TRBD1
cdr3_nt: TGTGCCAGCAGTTTCCAGGGGGGCTATGGCTACACCTTC
cdr3_aa: CASSFQGGYGYTF

clone_size: -
j_call: TRBJ1-1
v_call: TRBV7-2
cdr3_length: 13
d_call: -
cdr3_nt: TGTGCCAGCAGCTTAACGCGGACAGCCGAAGCTTTCTTT
cdr3_aa: CASSLTRTAEAFF

clone_size: -
j_call: TRBJ2-5
v_call: TRBV6-6
cdr3_length: 14
d_call: -
cdr3_nt: TGTGCCAGCAGTTACTCGGGGAGAGGAGAGACCCAGTACTTC
cdr3_aa: CASSYSGRGETQYF

clone_size: once
j_call: TRBJ1-2
v_call: TRBV11-2
cdr3_length: 13
d_call: -
cdr3_nt: TGTGCCAGCAGCGACGGGTCAAACTATGGCTACACCTTC
cdr3_aa: CASSDGSNYGYTF

clone_size: -
j_call: TRBJ2-1
v_call: TRBV30
cdr3_length: 16
d_call: -
cdr3_nt: TGTGCCTGGAGTGTCAGGGTAATCGTGGGGGGTAGTGAGCAGTTCTTC
cdr3_aa: CAWSVRVIVGGSEQFF

clone_size: -
j_call: TRBJ1-1
v_call: TRBV11-2
cdr3_length: 15
d_call: TRBD1
cdr3_nt: TGTGCCAGCAGCTTAGGACAGGGCGTGAACACTGAAGCTTTCTTT
cdr3_aa: CASSLGQGVNTEAFF

clone_size: -
j_call: TRBJ1-5
v_call: TRBV28
cdr3_length: 15
d_call: TRBD1
cdr3_nt: TGTGCCAGCAGTTTATTTGCAGGGGGCGGTCAGCCCCAGCATTTT
cdr3_aa: CASSLFAGGGQPQHF

clone_size: -
j_call: TRBJ1-4
v_call: TRBV5-4
cdr3_length: 14
d_call: -
cdr3_nt: TGTGCCAGCAGCCCCGAAATTACTAATGAAAAACTGTTTTTT
cdr3_aa: CASSPEITNEKLFF

clone_size: -
j_call: TRBJ1-4
v_call: TRBV4-1
cdr3_length: 16
d_call: TRBD1
cdr3_nt: TGCGCCAGCAGCCAAGATCCCGGCAGGGGGTTGGAAAAACTGTTTTTT
cdr3_aa: CASSQDPGRGLEKLFF

clone_size: -
j_call: TRBJ2-7
v_call: TRBV10-2
cdr3_length: 14
d_call: TRBD1
cdr3_nt: TGCGCCACCACCCTTGGACAGGGGGGCTACGAGCAGTACTTC
cdr3_aa: CATTLGQGGYEQYF

clone_size: once
j_call: TRBJ2-1
v_call: TRBV2
cdr3_length: 14
d_call: -
cdr3_nt: TGTGCCAGCAGTGTCCAGGGGGGCACGAATGAGCAGTTCTTC
cdr3_aa: CASSVQGGTNEQFF

clone_size: -
j_call: TRBJ2-3
v_call: TRBV19
cdr3_length: 13
d_call: -
cdr3_nt: TGTGCCAGTAGTGTCGGAAGCACAGATACGCAGTATTTT
cdr3_aa: CASSVGSTDTQYF

clone_size: -
j_call: TRBJ2-1
v_call: TRBV5-4
cdr3_length: 16
d_call: TRBD1
cdr3_nt: TGTGCCAGCAGCCTACGGACAGGGATTCACCACAATGAGCAGTTCTTC
cdr3_aa: CASSLRTGIHHNEQFF

clone_size: -
j_call: TRBJ1-6
v_call: TRBV19
cdr3_length: 14
d_call: -
cdr3_nt: TGTGCCAGTAACGAGGGGAGCTATAATTCACCCCTCCACTTT
cdr3_aa: CASNEGSYNSPLHF

clone_size: -
j_call: TRBJ2-3
v_call: TRBV25-1
cdr3_length: 16
d_call: -
cdr3_nt: TGTGCCAGCAGTGAAAGGGGGTACGGGAGCACAGATACGCAGTATTTT
cdr3_aa: CASSERGYGSTDTQYF

clone_size: -
j_call: TRBJ1-2
v_call: TRBV7-2
cdr3_length: 16
d_call: TRBD1
cdr3_nt: TGTGCCAGCAGCTACCCGGGACAGAAAAGAATTGGTGGCTACACCTTC
cdr3_aa: CASSYPGQKRIGGYTF

clone_size: once
j_call: TRBJ2-1
v_call: TRBV7-8
cdr3_length: 12
d_call: TRBD2
cdr3_nt: TGTGCAGCGGGGGGGGCCTACAATGAGCAGTTCTTC
cdr3_aa: CAAGGAYNEQFF

clone_size: -
j_call: TRBJ2-5
v_call: TRBV9
cdr3_length: 17
d_call: TRBD2
cdr3_nt: TGTGCCAGCAGCCCACCGACTAGCGGGAGGGCCCGGGAGACCCAGTACTTC
cdr3_aa: CASSPPTSGRARETQYF

clone_size: -
j_call: TRBJ1-1
v_call: TRBV5-1
cdr3_length: 14
d_call: -
cdr3_nt: TGCGCCAGCAGCTTGGCAACCGCGAACACTGAAGCTTTCTTT
cdr3_aa: CASSLATANTEAFF

clone_size: -
j_call: TRBJ2-5
v_call: TRBV5-4
cdr3_length: 14
d_call: -
cdr3_nt: TGTGCCAGCAGCTTGGATCGAAATGGGGAGACCCAGTACTTC
cdr3_aa: CASSLDRNGETQYF

clone_size: few
j_call: TRBJ2-7
v_call: TRBV30
cdr3_length: 13
d_call: -
cdr3_nt: TGTGCCTGGAGATCGACAGTCTCCTACGAGCAGTACTTC
cdr3_aa: CAWRSTVSYEQYF

clone_size: -
j_call: TRBJ2-7
v_call: TRBV7-9
cdr3_length: 16
d_call: -
cdr3_nt: TGTGCCAGCAGCCTGGATCGCCGCGGACAGTCCTACGAGCAGTACTTC
cdr3_aa: CASSLDRRGQSYEQYF

clone_size: -
j_call: TRBJ1-1
v_call: TRBV7-8
cdr3_length: 15
d_call: TRBD1
cdr3_nt: TGTGCCAGCAGCTTTAAGACAGGGCAGAGCACTGAAGCTTTCTTT
cdr3_aa: CASSFKTGQSTEAFF

clone_size: -
j_call: TRBJ1-3
v_call: TRBV29-1
cdr3_length: 14
d_call: TRBD1
cdr3_nt: TGCAGCGTTAGTCGGGCGGACAGGGGAAACACCATATATTTT
cdr3_aa: CSVSRADRGNTIYF

clone_size: once
j_call: TRBJ2-4
v_call: TRBV4-2
cdr3_length: 20
d_call: TRBD1
cdr3_nt: TGTGCCAGCAGCCAAGATCAGGTTCGGACAGGGGGCGCAACCAAAAACATTCAGTACTTC
cdr3_aa: CASSQDQVRTGGATKNIQYF

clone_size: once
j_call: TRBJ1-2
v_call: TRBV27
cdr3_length: 14
d_call: -
cdr3_nt: TGTGCCAGCAGTCCCCAAGGGAGGTCCTATGGCTACACCTTC
cdr3_aa: CASSPQGRSYGYTF

clone_size: -
j_call: TRBJ2-6
v_call: TRBV7-7
cdr3_length: 14
d_call: -
cdr3_nt: TGTGCTAGCAGCCCAATATCTGGGGCCAACGTCCTGACTTTC
cdr3_aa: CASSPISGANVLTF

clone_size: -
j_call: TRBJ2-3
v_call: TRBV19
cdr3_length: 15
d_call: TRBD2
cdr3_nt: TGTGCCAGTAGTATGGGAGCGGGGGTGACAGATACGCAGTATTTT
cdr3_aa: CASSMGAGVTDTQYF

clone_size: -
j_call: TRBJ2-5
v_call: TRBV28
cdr3_length: 13
d_call: TRBD1
cdr3_nt: TGTGCCAGCAGTACGGGACAGGAAGAGACCCAGTACTTC
cdr3_aa: CASSTGQEETQYF

clone_size: -
j_call: TRBJ2-7
v_call: TRBV18
cdr3_length: 14
d_call: -
cdr3_nt: TGTGCCAGCTCACCAACCCAGTTTGGCTACGAGCAGTACTTC
cdr3_aa: CASSPTQFGYEQYF

clone_size: -
j_call: TRBJ1-6
v_call: TRBV29-1
cdr3_length: 13
d_call: -
cdr3_nt: TGCAGCGTTCTTTTGACAGGCTCCTCACCCCTCCACTTT
cdr3_aa: CSVLLTGSSPLHF

clone_size: -
j_call: TRBJ2-1
v_call: TRBV5-6
cdr3_length: 14
d_call: -
cdr3_nt: TGTGCCAGCCGCCCCGGACAGTCCTACAATGAGCAGTTCTTC
cdr3_aa: CASRPGQSYNEQFF

clone_size: -
j_call: TRBJ2-2
v_call: TRBV7-3
cdr3_length: 14
d_call: -
cdr3_nt: TGTGCCAGCAGCCCCCAGGGGGGCACCGGGGAGCTGTTTTTT
cdr3_aa: CASSPQGGTGELFF

clone_size: -
j_call: TRBJ2-1
v_call: TRBV4-2
cdr3_length: 16
d_call: -
cdr3_nt: TGTGCCAGCAGCCAAGATCGAGTGGGATCGTACAATGAGCAGTTCTTC
cdr3_aa: CASSQDRVGSYNEQFF

clone_size: -
j_call: TRBJ1-2
v_call: TRBV7-9
cdr3_length: 14
d_call: -
cdr3_nt: TGTGCCAGCAGCTTGTCACAGGGAATCTACGGCTACACCTTC
cdr3_aa: CASSLSQGIYGYTF

clone_size: -
j_call: TRBJ1-6
v_call: TRBV2
cdr3_length: 14
d_call: -
cdr3_nt: TGTGCCAGCACCTTTCAGGGGTCTAGATCACCCCTCCACTTT
cdr3_aa: CASTFQGSRSPLHF

clone_size: -
j_call: TRBJ2-2
v_call: TRBV7-3
cdr3_length: 14
d_call: -
cdr3_nt: TGTGCCAGCAGCACGGACGCGAACACCGGGGAGCTGTTTTTT
cdr3_aa: CASSTDANTGELFF